This T cell receptor (beta chain) was profiled in a study of response to subunit inactivated influenza vaccine. Findings of the study overall: Authors suggested each seasonal flu vaccination may recruit only limited numbers of new T cells.

The CDR3 loop spans 13 amino acids. V was clipped by 10 bases and J by 4 bases, with 13 bases between them. The germline V gene has CDR1 SGHAT and CDR2 FQNNGV. One entry per CDR3 protein, called by TCRdb with MiXCR from the RT-PCR reads. The sample records about 800,000 distinct CDR3 sequences, approximately 21% being singletons. This clonotype was found a few times. Its specificity is not known. The chain joins TRBV11-2 to TRBJ2-2, with a possible D match to TRBD1 (5 bases). Sequencing used PBMCs from blood, obtained 5 to 6 days after vaccination. The TCR originated in a man between 50 and 59 years old who received an inactivated influenza vaccine. The CDR3 is CATPDITTGELFF. DNA for the CDR3: TGTGCCACCCCGGACATCACCACCGGGGAGCTGTTTTTT.